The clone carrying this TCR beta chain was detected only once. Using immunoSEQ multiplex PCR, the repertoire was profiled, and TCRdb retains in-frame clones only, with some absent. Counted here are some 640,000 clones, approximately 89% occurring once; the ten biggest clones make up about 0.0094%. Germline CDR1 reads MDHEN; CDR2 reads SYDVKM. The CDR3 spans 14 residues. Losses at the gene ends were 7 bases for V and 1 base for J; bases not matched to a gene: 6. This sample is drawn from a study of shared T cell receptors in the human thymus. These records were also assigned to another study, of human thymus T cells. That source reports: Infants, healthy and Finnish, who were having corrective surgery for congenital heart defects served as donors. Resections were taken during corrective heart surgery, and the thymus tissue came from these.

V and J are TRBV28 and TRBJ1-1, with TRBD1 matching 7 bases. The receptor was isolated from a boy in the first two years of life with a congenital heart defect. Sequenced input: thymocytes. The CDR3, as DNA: TGTGCCAGCACCAAGACAGGGACGAACACTGAAGCTTTCTTT. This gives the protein CASTKTGTNTEAFF.